This paragraph reports one TCR beta chain. The data were produced by immunoSEQ multiplex PCR, yet TCRdb's version contains in-frame clones alone and is incomplete. The sample comprises about 100,000 clones, roughly 90% of which are singletons, and approximately 9% rests with the top ten. Pooled together were second doses at about 4 or about 12 weeks. Trimming took 6 bases from V and 5 from J, leaving 11 bases between them. CDR3 length equals 13 residues. Per the germline V gene, CDR1 is MDHEN and CDR2 is SYDVKM. The sample comes from a study of T cell responses to AZD1222 COVID-19 vaccine. This specimen was peripheral blood, taken 28 days after the second AZD1222 dose. This chain links TRBV28 with TRBJ2-1, with a tentative D call TRBD1 (6 bases). The TCR originated in an adult who received the AZD1222 COVID-19 vaccine. CDR3 residues: CASREDSNNEQFF. The CDR3 bases are TGTGCCAGCAGGGAGGACAGCAACAATGAGCAGTTCTTC.